A single T cell receptor beta chain is shown here with its context. Other DNA variants within this sample encode the same CDR3. This record belongs to a study of blood T cell repertoires in COVID-19. The authors' processing: Scientists estimated how many nucleated cells there were by amplifying reference gene primers. This table comes from immunoSEQ multiplex PCR, and its TCRdb copy is limited to in-frame clones, with some not included. From that table come the V and J calls and clone size; the DNA was used to work out D and trimming. Found here are 320,000 or so clones, 80% to 90% of them singletons; the top ten hold 5%. The CDR3 is 15 amino acids. Germline assignment: CDR1 LNHNV and CDR2 YYDKDF (reference sequence). Trimming took 0 bases from V and 4 from J, leaving 10 bases between them. Ages ranged from roughly 18 to 95 years, with residence in 20 to 30 US areas. Which cohort a participant joined came from the clinical history participants gave.

What was sequenced was PBMCs or T cells enriched from blood (not recorded which). This clonotype originated in a man aged 25-45 years who had recovered from COVID-19. The chain couples TRBV15 to TRBJ1-3, with D possibly TRBD1 on 5 matching bases. CDR3: CATSRDRVSGNTIYF. The DNA of the CDR3 is TGTGCCACCAGCAGAGACAGGGTATCCGGAAACACCATATATTTT.